The 21 T cell receptor beta chains in this list originate from one sample, sequenced in a study of memory CD4+ T cells and cytomegalovirus serostatus. Single viable CD3+CD4+CD8-CD45RO+ cells were sorted as the memory CD4+ T cells. The protocol was immunoSEQ multiplex PCR, while the TCRdb copy is restricted to in-frame clones and leaves out a portion. The sample comprises about 53,000 clones, roughly 81% of which are singletons, and about 0.95% rests with the top ten. What was sequenced was memory CD4+ T cells from blood. The receptors were sampled from an adult in good health and CMV-seronegative.

This clone was found a few times. The CDR3 DNA follows: TGTGCCATTAAGGACGACCCCGGTCAGCCCCAGCATTTT. This sequence encodes CAIKDDPGQPQHF. The genes are TRBV10-3 and TRBJ1-5, with no clear D. V lost 9 bases, J lost 6 bases, and 15 bases lay in between. Germline-derived CDR1 and CDR2 are ENHRY and SYGVKD. The CDR3 has 13 amino acids.

The J gene is TRBJ2-5, the V gene TRBV25-1; TRBD2 might be the D (6 bases). CDR1 is MGHDK and CDR2 is SYGVNS in the germline V gene. The V end was cut by 5 bases, the J end by 5 bases, with 12 bases between. The CDR3 is 13 residues long. CDR3 DNA sequence: TGTGCCAGCAGTCCACTAGCTCGGGAGACCCAGTACTTC. Protein: CASSPLARETQYF.

The chain combines TRBV6-1 with TRBJ1-1; D is perhaps TRBD1 (6 bases). From germline, CDR1 is MNHNS and CDR2 SASEGT. Trimming took 4 bases from V and 1 from J, leaving 13 bases between them. The CDR3 is made up of 15 amino acids. The DNA for the CDR3 is TGTGCCAGCAGTGCATTCAGGGGCCAGAACACTGAAGCTTTCTTT. Translation gives CASSAFRGQNTEAFF.

V and J are TRBV6-5 and TRBJ2-7; 10 nucleotides agree with TRBD1. V shed 8 bases, J shed 4 bases, and the junction held 8 bases outside the gene matches. The length of the CDR3 is 14 residues. Germline values: CDR1 MNHEY, CDR2 SVGAGI. In nucleotides, the CDR3 is TGTGCCAGCGGGATCCGGGACAGGGGTTACGAGCAGTACTTC. Translated: CASGIRDRGYEQYF.

This clone is categorized as medium-sized. This chain uses TRBV7-9 with TRBJ1-4; TRBD1 is a possible D gene (6 bases). This CDR3 has 16 amino acids. The ends were cut back, 5 bases at V and 0 bases at J, with 13 bases in the middle. CDR1 is SEHNR, CDR2 FQNEAQ, per germline (reference sequence). In DNA, the CDR3 is TGTGCCAGCAGCAGTATCCGGACAGCAACTAATGAAAAACTGTTTTTT. It is translated as CASSSIRTATNEKLFF.

J is TRBJ1-1 and V is TRBV12-5, with 7 bases fitting TRBD1. The CDR3 length is 13 residues. Germline trimming cut 2 bases from V and 7 bases from J; bases unmatched to any gene: 4. Germline values: CDR1 LGHNT, CDR2 FRNRAP. CDR3 nucleotide sequence: TGTGCTAGTGGTTTGCAAACAGGGGTTGAAGCTTTCTTT. It yields the protein CASGLQTGVEAFF.

This chain connects TRBV7-3 to TRBJ1-1, with D tentatively TRBD1 (5 bases). Trimming took 2 bases from V and 11 from J, leaving 12 bases between them. Germline V CDR1 and CDR2: SGHTA, FQGTGA. This CDR3 is built from 12 residues. CDR3 region: CASSLYGGVAFF. In DNA, the CDR3 is TGTGCCAGCAGCTTATATGGGGGTGTGGCTTTCTTT.

This chain uses TRBV30 with TRBJ1-2, with 8 bases identical to TRBD1. Trimming cost V 0 bases and J 8 bases; bases outside gene matches: 17. Germline CDR1 GTSNPN, CDR2 SVGIG (reference sequence). The CDR3 contains 17 residues. The CDR3 region is CAWSVNGGRGRYDGYTF. Here the CDR3 DNA reads TGTGCCTGGAGTGTAAATGGGGGCAGGGGGCGGTATGACGGCTACACCTTC.

V gene TRBV6-6 combines with J gene TRBJ2-7, with TRBD1 matching 9 bases. Germline V CDR1 and CDR2: MNHNY, SVGAGI (reference sequence). CDR3 length: 14 amino acids. The trim removed 10 bases at V and 0 bases at J, leaving 7 bases unmatched. CDR3 DNA: TGTGCCATAAGGGGGACAGGGCTCTCCTACGAGCAGTACTTC. It is translated as CAIRGTGLSYEQYF.

The chain employs TRBV30 and TRBJ2-5, with D perhaps TRBD1 or TRBD2 (5 bases each). V shed 0 bases and J shed 7 bases, with 9 bases lying between them. CDR3 length: 12 amino acids. The germline V gene has CDR1 GTSNPN and CDR2 SVGIG (reference sequence). The CDR3 here is CAWSVIGATQYF. As DNA, the CDR3 is TGTGCCTGGAGTGTAATCGGGGCGACCCAGTACTTC. Using reference TRBV30 and TRBJ2-5 for the parts outside the CDR3, the full variable domain is SQTIHQWPATLVQPVGSPLSLECTVEGTSNPNLYWYRQAAGRGLQLLFYSVGIGQISSEVPQNLSASRPQDRQFILSSKKLLLSDSGFYLCAWSVIGATQYFGPGTRLLVL.

This clone appeared a few times. The rearrangement links TRBV14 to TRBJ1-1; D uncertain. V lost 2 bases and J lost 0, with 7 bases in between. The CDR3 extends over 14 amino acids. CDR1 is SGHDN, CDR2 FVKESK, per germline. As DNA, the CDR3 is TGTGCCAGCAGCCAACGGACGGTGAACACTGAAGCTTTCTTT. Its protein is CASSQRTVNTEAFF.

The chain joins TRBV6-5 to TRBJ1-4, with D uncertain. Per germline, CDR1 MNHEY and CDR2 SVGAGI. V was trimmed by 5 bases and J by 8 bases, leaving 18 bases between them. The CDR3 loop spans 15 amino acids. CDR3 nucleotide sequence: TGTGCCAGCAGTCCTCATACTTCGGGGAGGGAAAAACTGTTTTTT. Its translation: CASSPHTSGREKLFF.

The V call is TRBV19, the J call TRBJ2-7; 7 nucleotides agree with TRBD1. Unmatched junction bases numbered 9, after V lost 4 bases and J lost 0 bases. In germline, CDR1 is LNHDA, CDR2 SQIVND (reference sequence). The CDR3 extends over 16 amino acids. Written as DNA, the CDR3 is TGTGCCAGTAGTAGCGACCCGGGACAGAGCTCCTACGAGCAGTACTTC. It is translated as CASSSDPGQSSYEQYF. Filled out from reference TRBV19 and TRBJ2-7, the complete variable domain reads DGGITQSPKYLFRKEGQNVTLSCEQNLNHDAMYWYRQDPGQGLRLIYYSQIVNDFQKGDIAEGYSVSREKKESFPLTVTSAQKNPTAFYLCASSSDPGQSSYEQYFGPGTRLTVT.

The count of this clone is one. This chain links TRBV2 with TRBJ2-2; D is uncertain. This CDR3 has 13 amino acids. Germline lookup yields CDR1 SNHLY and CDR2 FYNNEI. V lost 2 bases and J 6 bases, leaving 7 bases between the germline ends. CDR3 region: CASSENLPGELFF. The DNA of the CDR3 is TGTGCCAGCAGTGAAAATCTGCCCGGGGAGCTGTTTTTT.

The chain carries TRBV6-1 and TRBJ1-1; D gene ambiguous. There are 12 residues in the CDR3. Trimming removed 4 bases at V and 3 bases at J, with 6 bases between. Germline values: CDR1 MNHNS, CDR2 SASEGT. CDR3 residues: CASSVKYTEAFF. CDR3 in DNA: TGTGCCAGCAGTGTGAAGTACACTGAAGCTTTCTTT.

This clone showed up just a few times. The chain employs TRBV4-1 and TRBJ2-7; TRBD2 agrees at 13 bases. The germline V gene has CDR1 MGHRA and CDR2 YSYEKL. Unmatched junction bases numbered 17, after V lost 4 bases and J lost 5 bases. CDR3 size: 19 residues. Written as DNA, the CDR3 is TGCGCCAGCAGCCTCACGACTAGCGGGAGGATCGGTATCTACGACGAGCAGTACTTC. Translation gives CASSLTTSGRIGIYDEQYF.

The genes are TRBV11-3 and TRBJ2-2; D is unresolved. The ends were cut back, 1 base at V and 4 bases at J, with 7 bases in the middle. Germline V CDR1 and CDR2: SGHNT, YENEEA. The CDR3 covers 14 residues. CDR3 coding DNA: TGTGCCAGCAGCTTAGTTGAAGCCACCGGGGAGCTGTTTTTT. It yields the protein CASSLVEATGELFF. The complete variable domain, with remaining parts taken from reference TRBV11-3 and TRBJ2-2, reads EAGVVQSPRYKIIEKKQPVAFWCNPISGHNTLYWYLQNLGQGPELLIRYENEEAVDDSQLPKDRFSAERLKGVDSTLKIQPAELGDSAVYLCASSLVEATGELFFGEGSRLTVL.

CDR3 bases: TGCGCCAGCTCGGACAGGACTAGCGGGAGGTACGCTGAGCAGTTCTTC. Translating it yields CASSDRTSGRYAEQFF. The rearrangement joins TRBV10-1 to TRBJ2-1; 14 nucleotides line up with TRBD2. This CDR3 region has 16 residues. Per germline, CDR1 WNHNN and CDR2 SYGVQD (reference sequence). The trim removed 8 bases at V and 9 bases at J, leaving 12 bases unmatched.

The chain links TRBV6-1 to TRBJ1-2; TRBD1 might be the D (5 bases). Germline lookup yields CDR1 MNHNS and CDR2 SASEGT. V lost 9 bases and J 4 bases, leaving 15 bases between the germline ends. The CDR3 has 13 residues. The CDR3 protein is CASWGGAGYGYTF. The CDR3 DNA reads TGTGCCAGTTGGGGCGGGGCAGGCTATGGCTACACCTTC.

The J gene is TRBJ1-5, the V gene TRBV5-1, with D perhaps matching TRBD1 (5 bases). Trimming removed 2 bases from V and 2 bases from J, with 17 bases in between. Germline V lookup: CDR1 SGHRS, CDR2 YFSETQ. CDR3 size: 17 residues. The CDR3 DNA follows: TGCGCCAGCAGCTTAAGACCCATGGGGCTTGGCAATCAGCCCCAGCATTTT. Amino acids: CASSLRPMGLGNQPQHF.

The chain joins TRBV10-3 to TRBJ2-3, with TRBD1 identical over 11 bases. CDR3 length equals 16 residues. From germline, CDR1 is ENHRY and CDR2 SYGVKD. With V trimmed by 4 bases and J by 5 bases, 8 bases remained unmatched. In nucleotides, the CDR3 is TGTGCCATCAGTGCCGGGGACAGGGGGACGGGAGATACGCAGTATTTT. Translating it yields CAISAGDRGTGDTQYF.